Listed below are T cell receptor beta chains from one sample, sequenced in a study of post-analysis software for immune sequencing data. TCRdb fed the PCR reads into MiXCR, producing one record per CDR3 protein. The profile covers about 500,000 distinct CDR3 sequences, with less than 45% appearing a single time and 12% taken by the ten largest. Source material: blood. Receptors originate from a girl between 5 and 17 years old with multiple sclerosis. CDR3s include the opening cysteine and the closing phenylalanine or tryptophan. The order of the fields is V gene, clone size, J gene, D gene, CDR3 protein, CDR3 DNA. A D gene is named only where the DNA matches it firmly. Some rows mark clone size as missing; the rest say once, few, many or name a class of expanded clone.

v_call: TRBV9
clone_size: NA
j_call: TRBJ2-3
d_call: NA
cdr3_aa: CASGAGNTDTQYF
cdr3_nt: TGTGCCAGCGGCGCTGGGAACACAGATACGCAGTATTTT

v_call: TRBV12-3/TRBV12-4
clone_size: many
j_call: TRBJ2-1
d_call: TRBD2
cdr3_aa: CASSLVAGGVYEQFF
cdr3_nt: TGTGCCAGCAGTTTAGTAGCGGGAGGGGTTTATGAGCAGTTCTTC

v_call: TRBV27
clone_size: NA
j_call: TRBJ1-1
d_call: NA
cdr3_aa: CASSADWDTEAFF
cdr3_nt: TGTGCCAGCAGTGCTGACTGGGACACTGAAGCTTTCTTT

v_call: TRBV20-1
clone_size: NA
j_call: TRBJ2-1
d_call: NA
cdr3_aa: CSARDSKGYNEQFF
cdr3_nt: TGCAGTGCTAGAGATTCGAAAGGCTACAATGAGCAGTTCTTC

v_call: TRBV7-2
clone_size: NA
j_call: TRBJ2-1
d_call: NA
cdr3_aa: CASSLVGFGMNEQFF
cdr3_nt: TGTGCCAGCAGCTTAGTGGGCTTTGGGATGAATGAGCAGTTCTTC

v_call: TRBV25-1
clone_size: NA
j_call: TRBJ1-2
d_call: NA
cdr3_aa: CASSDLPNYGYTF
cdr3_nt: TGTGCCAGCAGCGACCTCCCGAACTATGGCTACACCTTC

v_call: TRBV5-5
clone_size: few
j_call: TRBJ2-5
d_call: NA
cdr3_aa: CASSLVRYGQETQYF
cdr3_nt: TGTGCCAGCAGCTTGGTTCGTTACGGGCAAGAGACCCAGTACTTC

v_call: TRBV12-3/TRBV12-4
clone_size: NA
j_call: TRBJ1-5
d_call: NA
cdr3_aa: CASTNGAGRGNQPQHF
cdr3_nt: TGTGCCAGCACAAATGGGGCAGGGCGAGGAAATCAGCCCCAGCATTTT

v_call: TRBV20-1
clone_size: NA
j_call: TRBJ2-7
d_call: TRBD2
cdr3_aa: CSARDGGRGGHEQYF
cdr3_nt: TGCAGTGCTAGAGATGGGGGCCGGGGGGGGCACGAGCAGTACTTC

v_call: TRBV2
clone_size: NA
j_call: TRBJ2-7
d_call: TRBD1
cdr3_aa: CASSDRGLLYEQYF
cdr3_nt: TGTGCCAGCAGTGACAGGGGGCTCCTGTACGAGCAGTACTTC

v_call: TRBV3-1
clone_size: NA
j_call: TRBJ2-7
d_call: NA
cdr3_aa: CASSPSGTREQYF
cdr3_nt: TGTGCCAGCAGCCCCTCCGGGACAAGGGAGCAGTACTTC

v_call: TRBV12-5
clone_size: NA
j_call: TRBJ2-1
d_call: NA
cdr3_aa: CASGWWAENNEQFF
cdr3_nt: TGTGCTAGTGGTTGGTGGGCGGAAAACAATGAGCAGTTCTTC

v_call: TRBV7-3
clone_size: few
j_call: TRBJ2-6
d_call: NA
cdr3_aa: CASSLNGQDSSGANVLTF
cdr3_nt: TGTGCCAGCAGCTTAAACGGGCAGGATAGCTCTGGGGCCAACGTCCTGACTTTC

v_call: TRBV7-2
clone_size: few
j_call: TRBJ2-7
d_call: TRBD2
cdr3_aa: CASSLVLAGVIEQYF
cdr3_nt: TGTGCCAGCAGCTTAGTGTTAGCGGGAGTAATCGAGCAGTACTTC

v_call: TRBV20-1
clone_size: few
j_call: TRBJ1-2
d_call: NA
cdr3_aa: CSAADRVGYGYTF
cdr3_nt: TGCAGTGCTGCGGACAGAGTGGGCTATGGCTACACCTTC

v_call: TRBV5-1
clone_size: many
j_call: TRBJ1-1
d_call: NA
cdr3_aa: CASSGGTPGPEAFF
cdr3_nt: TGCGCCAGCAGCGGGGGGACACCCGGCCCTGAAGCTTTCTTT

v_call: TRBV7-2
clone_size: NA
j_call: TRBJ2-3
d_call: NA
cdr3_aa: CASAAETRVSTDTQYF
cdr3_nt: TGTGCCAGCGCCGCCGAGACGAGAGTTAGCACAGATACGCAGTATTTT

v_call: TRBV13
clone_size: NA
j_call: TRBJ1-2
d_call: NA
cdr3_aa: CASSPPLWRDGYTF
cdr3_nt: NA

v_call: TRBV5-1
clone_size: NA
j_call: TRBJ2-1
d_call: NA
cdr3_aa: CASKTHDDEQFF
cdr3_nt: TGCGCCAGCAAAACCCACGACGATGAGCAGTTCTTC

v_call: TRBV15
clone_size: NA
j_call: TRBJ2-5
d_call: NA
cdr3_aa: CATSRNLGIQETQYF
cdr3_nt: TGTGCCACCAGCAGGAATTTGGGGATTCAGGAGACCCAGTACTTC

v_call: TRBV28
clone_size: NA
j_call: TRBJ1-2
d_call: NA
cdr3_aa: CASSGTTAGPGYGYTF
cdr3_nt: TGTGCCAGCAGTGGAACGACAGCGGGGCCAGGCTATGGCTACACCTTC

v_call: TRBV27
clone_size: NA
j_call: TRBJ2-7
d_call: NA
cdr3_aa: CASSQGVTESSYEQYF
cdr3_nt: TGTGCCAGCAGTCAGGGTGTTACTGAAAGCTCCTACGAGCAGTACTTC

v_call: TRBV4-1
clone_size: NA
j_call: TRBJ1-4
d_call: NA
cdr3_aa: CASSQGAQELFF
cdr3_nt: TGCGCCAGCAGCCAAGGCGCACAGGAACTGTTTTTT

v_call: TRBV2
clone_size: NA
j_call: TRBJ2-7
d_call: TRBD1
cdr3_aa: CATGQGAYEQYF
cdr3_nt: TGTGCCACAGGACAGGGGGCCTACGAGCAGTACTTC

v_call: TRBV11-2
clone_size: NA
j_call: TRBJ1-1
d_call: NA
cdr3_aa: CASSLGRDPEAFF
cdr3_nt: TGTGCCAGCAGCTTAGGCAGGGACCCTGAAGCTTTCTTT

v_call: TRBV6-1
clone_size: NA
j_call: TRBJ2-5
d_call: TRBD1
cdr3_aa: CASSSHSGTGIQETQYF
cdr3_nt: TGTGCCAGCAGTAGCCACTCGGGGACAGGGATCCAAGAGACCCAGTACTTC

v_call: TRBV6-6
clone_size: NA
j_call: TRBJ1-5
d_call: NA
cdr3_aa: CATKSLYSNQPQHF
cdr3_nt: TGTGCCACCAAAAGCCTATATAGCAATCAGCCCCAGCATTTT

v_call: TRBV7-3
clone_size: few
j_call: TRBJ2-6
d_call: TRBD1
cdr3_aa: CASSLRDRSSGANVLTF
cdr3_nt: TGTGCCAGCAGCCTCCGGGACAGGTCCTCTGGGGCCAACGTCCTGACTTTC

v_call: TRBV12-3/TRBV12-4
clone_size: NA
j_call: TRBJ2-7
d_call: TRBD1
cdr3_aa: CASTQAGQGADEQYF
cdr3_nt: TGTGCCAGCACCCAGGCAGGACAGGGGGCTGACGAGCAGTACTTC

v_call: TRBV10-3
clone_size: NA
j_call: TRBJ1-2
d_call: NA
cdr3_aa: CAISDPTDGYTF
cdr3_nt: TGTGCCATCAGTGACCCCACGGATGGCTACACCTTC

v_call: TRBV24-1
clone_size: few
j_call: TRBJ2-4
d_call: NA
cdr3_aa: CATTRPQIPKNIQYF
cdr3_nt: TGTGCCACCACCAGGCCGCAGATACCCAAAAACATTCAGTACTTC

v_call: TRBV28
clone_size: NA
j_call: TRBJ2-1
d_call: TRBD2
cdr3_aa: CASSLRVLAEIPSSYSEQFF
cdr3_nt: TGTGCCAGCAGTTTAAGGGTCCTAGCGGAGATACCAAGCTCCTACAGTGAGCAGTTCTTC

v_call: TRBV5-1
clone_size: few
j_call: TRBJ2-3
d_call: TRBD2
cdr3_aa: CASSLRGRTADTQYF
cdr3_nt: TGCGCCAGCAGCTTGCGCGGGAGGACGGCAGATACGCAGTATTTT

v_call: TRBV20-1
clone_size: NA
j_call: TRBJ2-7
d_call: NA
cdr3_aa: CSARAFKASSLQETQYF
cdr3_nt: TGCAGTGCTAGAGCCTTCAAGGCTAGCAGCCTACAAGAGACTCAGTACTTC

v_call: TRBV20-1
clone_size: NA
j_call: TRBJ2-1
d_call: NA
cdr3_aa: CSAVARSYNEQFF
cdr3_nt: TGCAGTGCTGTAGCCCGCTCCTACAATGAGCAGTTCTTC

v_call: TRBV29-1
clone_size: NA
j_call: TRBJ2-5
d_call: NA
cdr3_aa: CSVEDLRNYQETQYF
cdr3_nt: TGCAGCGTTGAAGATCTTCGGAACTACCAAGAGACCCAGTACTTC

v_call: TRBV7-8
clone_size: many
j_call: TRBJ2-1
d_call: NA
cdr3_aa: CASSFSGGKEQFF
cdr3_nt: TGTGCCAGCAGCTTCTCAGGGGGGAAAGAGCAGTTCTTC

v_call: TRBV20-1
clone_size: NA
j_call: TRBJ2-1
d_call: TRBD2
cdr3_aa: CSARTPGTSGMSYNEQFF
cdr3_nt: TGCAGTGCTAGAACCCCAGGGACTAGCGGGATGTCCTACAATGAGCAGTTCTTC

v_call: TRBV13
clone_size: NA
j_call: TRBJ2-1
d_call: TRBD2
cdr3_aa: CASSLIAGGPIDEQFF
cdr3_nt: TGTGCCAGCAGCCTCATAGCGGGAGGGCCCATTGATGAGCAGTTCTTC

v_call: TRBV9
clone_size: few
j_call: TRBJ2-1
d_call: NA
cdr3_aa: CASSGTGGHEQFF
cdr3_nt: TGTGCCAGCAGCGGTACCGGGGGTCATGAGCAGTTCTTC

v_call: TRBV5-6
clone_size: NA
j_call: TRBJ2-1
d_call: TRBD2
cdr3_aa: CASSLTRGMSYEQFF
cdr3_nt: TGTGCCAGCAGCCTAACGCGGGGGATGTCTTATGAGCAGTTCTTC

v_call: TRBV27
clone_size: NA
j_call: TRBJ2-3
d_call: NA
cdr3_aa: CASSPLGFVNTQYF
cdr3_nt: TGTGCCAGCAGTCCCCTCGGGTTTGTAAATACGCAGTATTTT

v_call: TRBV29-1
clone_size: few
j_call: TRBJ2-1
d_call: NA
cdr3_aa: CSVYPAESSYNEQFF
cdr3_nt: TGCAGCGTTTATCCAGCGGAGAGCTCCTACAATGAGCAGTTCTTC

v_call: TRBV28
clone_size: NA
j_call: TRBJ2-4
d_call: NA
cdr3_aa: CASRPPGKNIQYF
cdr3_nt: TGTGCCAGCAGACCACCCGGTAAAAACATTCAGTACTTC

v_call: TRBV3-1
clone_size: NA
j_call: TRBJ2-3
d_call: TRBD2
cdr3_aa: CASSQLLATTQYF
cdr3_nt: TGTGCCAGCAGCCAGTTACTAGCGACTACGCAGTATTTT

v_call: TRBV4-1
clone_size: NA
j_call: TRBJ1-1
d_call: TRBD1
cdr3_aa: CASSQGWVTGGNTEAFF
cdr3_nt: TGCGCCAGCAGCCAAGGGTGGGTTACAGGGGGGAACACTGAAGCTTTCTTT

v_call: TRBV7-9
clone_size: NA
j_call: TRBJ2-5
d_call: NA
cdr3_aa: CASSFRGGDETQYF
cdr3_nt: TGTGCCAGCAGCTTCAGGGGCGGGGATGAGACCCAGTACTTC

v_call: TRBV12-3/TRBV12-4
clone_size: few
j_call: TRBJ1-4
d_call: NA
cdr3_aa: CASSFYGEREKLFF
cdr3_nt: TGTGCCAGCAGTTTCTACGGGGAACGTGAAAAACTGTTTTTT

v_call: TRBV20-1
clone_size: NA
j_call: TRBJ1-5
d_call: NA
cdr3_aa: CSARVVGPSNQPQHF
cdr3_nt: TGCAGTGCTAGAGTCGTGGGACCGAGCAATCAGCCCCAGCATTTT

v_call: TRBV5-6
clone_size: few
j_call: TRBJ1-2
d_call: TRBD1
cdr3_aa: CASSYQDRVSGGYTF
cdr3_nt: TGTGCCAGCAGCTACCAGGACAGGGTTTCGGGTGGCTACACCTTC

v_call: TRBV11-2
clone_size: NA
j_call: TRBJ2-3
d_call: NA
cdr3_aa: CASSFVQTQYF
cdr3_nt: TGTGCCAGCAGCTTCGTCCAGACGCAGTATTTT

v_call: TRBV24-1
clone_size: NA
j_call: TRBJ2-5
d_call: TRBD2
cdr3_aa: CATRDSGVQETQYF
cdr3_nt: TGTGCCACCAGAGATAGCGGGGTACAAGAGACCCAGTACTTC

v_call: TRBV4-1
clone_size: few
j_call: TRBJ1-2
d_call: NA
cdr3_aa: CASSQSRTANYGYTF
cdr3_nt: TGCGCCAGCAGCCAAAGCCGGACCGCGAACTATGGCTACACCTTC

v_call: TRBV20-1
clone_size: NA
j_call: TRBJ2-3
d_call: TRBD2
cdr3_aa: CSARPRWGGRVDTQYF
cdr3_nt: TGCAGTGCGAGACCCCGATGGGGCGGGAGGGTAGATACGCAGTATTTT

v_call: TRBV12-3/TRBV12-4
clone_size: few
j_call: TRBJ2-5
d_call: NA
cdr3_aa: CASSLGDPRETQYF
cdr3_nt: TGTGCCAGCAGCCTAGGGGATCCTCGGGAGACCCAGTACTTC

v_call: TRBV5-1
clone_size: NA
j_call: TRBJ2-5
d_call: NA
cdr3_aa: CASSLEGGGTQYF
cdr3_nt: TGCGCCAGCAGCTTGGAAGGGGGAGGGACCCAGTACTTC

v_call: TRBV11-2
clone_size: NA
j_call: TRBJ2-1
d_call: NA
cdr3_aa: CASSLGMGALSLNNEQFF
cdr3_nt: TGTGCCAGCAGCTTAGGGATGGGCGCACTCTCGCTGAACAATGAGCAGTTCTTC